This T cell receptor (beta chain) was observed in a study of spatial heterogeneity in lung cancer. Time point noted: sample taken at primary tumor resection. Sequencing of whole RNA from tumor, nontumor lung or frozen PBMC involved no sorting. V lost 1 base and J lost 2, with 6 bases in between. Germline V gene sequence: CDR1 SGHNT, CDR2 YENEEA. The CDR3 has 14 residues. This clonotype was recorded at least ten times. TCRdb re-called the 5' RACE reads through MiXCR, storing one row per CDR3 protein. The data hold 30,000 to 45,000 distinct CDR3 sequences, with approximately 7.2% observed a single time. Sample: PBMCs, taken at surgery. The clonotype was recovered from a female donor with early-stage non-small cell lung cancer. The rearrangement joins TRBV11-3 to TRBJ2-1; D remains ambiguous. In DNA, the CDR3 is TGTGCCAGCAGCTTAGGCGGTGCCTACAATGAGCAGTTCTTC. The encoded protein is CASSLGGAYNEQFF.